The 5 T cell receptor beta chains reported below all come from one sample, sequenced in a study of T cell repertoires in cytomegalovirus infection. TCRdb reprocessed the reads with MiXCR, giving one entry per CDR3 protein. Of about 310,000 distinct CDR3 sequences listed, around 25% are singletons. Their specific antigens are unknown. This specimen was cultured PBMCs, taken from culture after CMV antigen stimulation. The receptors stem from a human donor in good health (CMV status not recorded). Some clones in this sample may be carry-over from other donors' samples.

This clonotype was seen more than once but under ten times. The chain couples TRBV3-1 to TRBJ2-7; the D gene is possibly TRBD1 (6 bases). Germline loops: CDR1 LGHDT, CDR2 YNNKEL (reference sequence). The V gene lost 4 bases and the J gene lost 12 bases, with 28 bases spanning the gap. The CDR3 totals 16 residues. The CDR3 spells CASSRAHHRVGVPSYF. The CDR3 bases are TGTGCCAGCAGCCGCGCGCATCACAGGGTCGGGGTTCCATCGTACTTC.

This clonotype has at least ten counts. This rearrangement joins TRBV11-2 to TRBJ2-7; no clear D gene. Germline values: CDR1 SGHAT, CDR2 FQNNGV. The CDR3 spans 15 residues. V shed 0 bases and J shed 2 bases, with 11 bases lying between them. The chain's CDR3 is CASSLDLSQTYEQYV. The CDR3 DNA reads TGTGCCAGCAGCTTAGATCTCTCGCAGACCTACGAGCAGTACGTC.

The V and J genes are TRBV11-2 and TRBJ2-1, with TRBD2 identical over 10 bases. V shed 5 bases and J 2 bases; nucleotides not matched to a gene: 15. Germline V lookup: CDR1 SGHAT, CDR2 FQNNGV. There are 19 residues in the CDR3. CDR3 coding DNA: TGTGCCAGCAGCGACAGGGGAGCCGGGACTAGCGAGCCCTACAATGAGCAGTTCTTC. Translating gives CASSDRGAGTSEPYNEQFF. Together with reference TRBV11-2 and TRBJ2-1, the CDR3 gives the full variable domain: EAGVAQSPRYKIIEKRQSVAFWCNPISGHATLYWYQQILGQGPKLLIQFQNNGVVDDSQLPKDRFSAERLKGVDSTLKIQPAKLEDSAVYLCASSDRGAGTSEPYNEQFFGPGTRLTVL.

The chain couples TRBV5-6 to TRBJ2-1; no reliable D call. The length of the CDR3 is 13 residues. The V gene's germline CDR1 is SGHDT and CDR2 YYEEEE. Trimming stripped 4 bases from V and 9 bases from J, with 14 bases between. The CDR3 here is CASSPIGQSEQFF. The CDR3 DNA follows: TGTGCCAGCAGCCCCATTGGTCAGAGTGAGCAGTTCTTC.

The sample holds a few counts of this clonotype. This chain joins TRBV28 and TRBJ2-6; D tentatively reads TRBD1 or TRBD2 (7 bases each). This CDR3 region has 16 residues. V was cut by 7 bases and J by 4 bases, with 17 bases left in between. From germline, CDR1 is MDHEN and CDR2 SYDVKM. This CDR3 reads CASIPGGVTGANVLTF. CDR3 in DNA: TGTGCCAGCATCCCAGGGGGGGTGACAGGGGCCAACGTCCTGACTTTC.